This entry lists 14 T cell receptor beta chains sequenced from one sample in a study of blood T cell repertoires in COVID-19. TCRdb's copy holds only in-frame clones and misses some; the assay was immunoSEQ multiplex PCR. The sample holds approximately 210,000 clones, approximately 90% seen once. The sequencing sample was made of peripheral blood. These receptors all come from a man aged 25 to 40 who had recovered from COVID-19.

The V gene is TRBV21-1, the J gene TRBJ1-6; the D segment call TRBD1 is taken from the table without a DNA check. TRBV21-1 is a pseudogene segment. This CDR3 contains 13 residues. The DNA for the CDR3 is TGTGCCAGCAGCAAGGACATGGATTCACCCCTCCACTTT. Protein sequence: CASSKDMDSPLHF.

V is TRBV3-1 (or the pseudogene TRBV3-2) and J is TRBJ1-5; D is ambiguous. Trimming took 2 bases from V and 3 from J, leaving 8 bases between them. Germline assignment: CDR1 LGHDT and CDR2 YNNKEL (reference sequence). The CDR3 contains 14 residues. The CDR3 protein is CASSQSETNQPQHF. CDR3 nucleotide sequence: TGTGCCAGCAGCCAAAGCGAGACCAATCAGCCCCAGCATTTT.

Here the CDR3 DNA reads TGTGCCAGCAGCTTGTACGGGGGAAACACTGAAGCTTTCTTT. Translating it yields CASSLYGGNTEAFF. The rearrangement joins TRBV5-4 to TRBJ1-1; possible D gene TRBD1, 5 bases. This CDR3 has 14 amino acids. Deletions cut 1 base from V and 2 bases from J, with 9 bases between. Germline CDR1 and CDR2: SGHNT and YYREEE (reference sequence).

This clone appeared once. V and J are TRBV4-1 and TRBJ1-2, with a weak D call TRBD1 (5 bases). The CDR3 is 15 residues long. The V end was cut by 0 bases, the J end by 8 bases, with 16 bases between. Looked up from germline, CDR1 is MGHRA and CDR2 is YSYEKL. CDR3 nucleotide sequence: TGCGCCAGCAGCCAAGATGGTCGCGGGGCGTGGGGCTACACCTTC. This codes for CASSQDGRGAWGYTF.

This clone was counted a single time. The gene calls are TRBV6-2 or TRBV6-3 and TRBJ1-5; D call uncertain. The germline V gene has CDR1 MNHEY and CDR2 SVGEGT. This CDR3 has 14 residues. Between the trimmed V and J ends, which lost 2 bases and 9 bases, there was a span of 14 bases. The CDR3 loop is CASSYSDPQRPQHF. Here the CDR3 DNA reads TGTGCCAGCAGTTACAGCGACCCTCAAAGGCCCCAGCATTTT.

The CDR3 DNA reads TGTGCCAGCAGCTCCTCCGGGACAGGGCTTATGAACACTGAAGCTTTCTTT. It translates to CASSSSGTGLMNTEAFF. V gene TRBV9 combines with J gene TRBJ1-1, with 9 bases lining up with TRBD1. The CDR3 is 17 residues long. The germline gives CDR1 SGDLS, CDR2 YYNGEE. Losses at the gene ends were 4 bases for V and 0 bases for J; bases not matched to a gene: 10.

The genes are TRBV19 and TRBJ1-5, with D perhaps matching TRBD1 (5 bases). Germline values: CDR1 LNHDA, CDR2 SQIVND (reference sequence). The CDR3 is made up of 12 amino acids. The CDR3 sequence: CRNSGPGNPQHF. The CDR3 bases are TGTCGTAACTCAGGCCCAGGGAATCCCCAGCATTTT.

The chain joins TRBV28 to TRBJ1-5; D possibly corresponds to TRBD1 (6 bases). The CDR3 sequence is 14 residues long. Germline CDR1 is MDHEN and CDR2 is SYDVKM. Trimming pared 1 base from V and 6 bases from J, leaving 10 bases between. The CDR3: CASSLYRVGQPQHF. Here the CDR3 DNA reads TGTGCCAGCAGTTTATACAGGGTTGGTCAGCCCCAGCATTTT. The full variable domain, with the rest looked up from reference TRBV28 and TRBJ1-5, is DVKVTQSSRYLVKRTGEKVFLECVQDMDHENMFWYRQDPGLGLRLIYFSYDVKMKEKGDIPEGYSVSREKKERFSLILESASTNQTSMYLCASSLYRVGQPQHFGDGTRLSIL.

The chain joins TRBV5-1 to TRBJ2-4; D is perhaps TRBD1 (5 bases). Germline CDR1 SGHRS, CDR2 YFSETQ. Trimming took off 0 bases at V and 6 bases at J, with 13 bases between the two ends. This CDR3 spans 15 amino acids. The CDR3 is CASSLGDQGGNIQYF. The CDR3 nucleotides are TGCGCCAGCAGCTTGGGGGATCAGGGCGGAAACATTCAGTACTTC.

The V and J genes are TRBV13 and TRBJ1-1, with 7 nucleotides matching TRBD1. CDR1 PRHDT and CDR2 FYEKMQ come from the germline V gene (reference sequence). J was trimmed by 7 bases and V by 8 bases; bases with no gene match: 13. The CDR3 extends over 14 amino acids. CDR3 region: CASARGTPALEAFF. The CDR3 DNA sequence: TGTGCCAGCGCCAGGGGGACACCCGCCCTTGAAGCTTTCTTT.

The genes are TRBV12-3 or TRBV12-4 and TRBJ1-5; tentative D call: TRBD1 (6 bases). Trimming removed 6 bases at V and 7 bases at J, with 10 bases between. The CDR3 totals 12 residues. Here the CDR3 reads CASSVRGQPQHF. The CDR3 DNA sequence: TGTGCCAGCAGCGTCAGGGGCCAGCCCCAGCATTTT.

This chain connects TRBV29-1 to TRBJ1-1; TRBD1 aligns across 7 bases. In germline, CDR1 is SQVTM, CDR2 ANQGSEA. The CDR3 sequence is 14 residues long. V dropped 3 bases and J dropped 4; count of bases not matched to a gene: 8. The CDR3 here is CSVEEGGGGTEAFF. Here the CDR3 DNA reads TGCAGCGTTGAGGAAGGGGGCGGAGGCACTGAAGCTTTCTTT.

The chain uses TRBV6-2 or TRBV6-3 and TRBJ2-3; D may be TRBD1 (5 bases). The ends were cut back, 7 bases at V and 8 bases at J, with 13 bases in the middle. CDR3 length equals 12 residues. Germline V CDR1 and CDR2: MNHEY, SVGEGT. The CDR3, as DNA: TGTGCCAGCACCCCACCGGACACTACGCAGTATTTT. It is translated as CASTPPDTTQYF.

This clone was counted a single time. This rearrangement joins TRBV29-1 to TRBJ1-1; a weak D match, TRBD1 (5 bases). CDR1 SQVTM and CDR2 ANQGSEA come from the germline V gene. CDR3 size: 12 residues. With 3 bases removed from V and 8 bases from J, the gap between germline ends came to 13 bases. The CDR3 DNA follows: TGCAGCGTTGAGACAGCTTCCCCGGAAGCTTTCTTT. Its protein product is CSVETASPEAFF.